The 6 T cell receptor beta chains in this list originate from one sample, sequenced in a study of T cell responses to AZD1222 COVID-19 vaccine. The data were produced by immunoSEQ multiplex PCR, yet TCRdb's version contains in-frame clones alone and is incomplete. This sample yields 120,000 to 150,000 clones, of which 85% to 95% are seen a single time; 1.5% to 2% belongs to the top ten. Sequenced here: peripheral blood, sampled on day 0 of AZD1222 vaccination. These receptors came from an adult in good health.

The chain uses TRBV9 and TRBJ2-2; 7 bases match TRBD2. Germline CDR1 SGDLS, CDR2 YYNGEE. This CDR3 region has 15 residues. With V trimmed by 1 base and J by 6 bases, 6 bases remained unmatched. The CDR3 is CASSVQGGDAGELFF. CDR3 nucleotide sequence: TGTGCCAGCAGCGTACAGGGAGGGGACGCCGGGGAGCTGTTTTTT.

The gene calls are TRBV19 and TRBJ1-3; maybe TRBD1 (5 bases). The V and J ends lost 8 bases and 0 bases respectively, with 11 bases between them. Per the germline V gene, CDR1 is LNHDA and CDR2 is SQIVND (reference sequence). CDR3 length equals 14 residues. CDR3 nucleotides: TGTGCCAGTCAACGGCAGGGCTCTGGAAACACCATATATTTT. Amino acid sequence: CASQRQGSGNTIYF.

The chain is built from TRBV18 and TRBJ1-4; D is uncertain. Germline CDR1 is KGHSH and CDR2 is LQKENI. This CDR3 contains 12 residues. The V end was cut by 2 bases, the J end by 7 bases, with 5 bases between. The CDR3 sequence is CASSPLGEKLFF. DNA of the CDR3: TGTGCCAGCTCACCATTGGGTGAAAAACTGTTTTTT.

CDR3 in DNA: TGTGCCAGCAGCGCCCGTGGGACTAGCGGGGGAAGTAATGAGCAGTTCTTC. Amino acid sequence: CASSARGTSGGSNEQFF. This sequence joins TRBV7-6 and TRBJ2-1; 14 nucleotides line up with TRBD2. Trimming cost V 5 bases and J 7 bases; bases outside gene matches: 10. CDR1 is SGHVS, CDR2 FNYEAQ, per germline. The CDR3 is 17 amino acids.

The chain couples TRBV5-1 to TRBJ1-6, with unresolved D. The V gene's germline CDR1 is SGHRS and CDR2 YFSETQ. CDR3 length equals 14 residues. Between the trimmed V and J ends, which lost 0 bases and 10 bases, there was a span of 11 bases. CDR3 loop: CASSLDPSSSPLHF. The CDR3 DNA reads TGCGCCAGCAGCTTGGATCCCTCGTCCTCACCCCTCCACTTT.

The chain links TRBV18 to TRBJ2-7; TRBD2 aligns across 7 bases. This CDR3 comprises 16 residues. In germline, CDR1 is KGHSH, CDR2 LQKENI. With V trimmed by 0 bases and J by 0 bases, 5 bases remained unmatched. CDR3 amino acids: CASSPPGGRGSYEQYF. The CDR3, as DNA: TGTGCCAGCTCACCACCCGGGGGGAGGGGCTCCTACGAGCAGTACTTC.